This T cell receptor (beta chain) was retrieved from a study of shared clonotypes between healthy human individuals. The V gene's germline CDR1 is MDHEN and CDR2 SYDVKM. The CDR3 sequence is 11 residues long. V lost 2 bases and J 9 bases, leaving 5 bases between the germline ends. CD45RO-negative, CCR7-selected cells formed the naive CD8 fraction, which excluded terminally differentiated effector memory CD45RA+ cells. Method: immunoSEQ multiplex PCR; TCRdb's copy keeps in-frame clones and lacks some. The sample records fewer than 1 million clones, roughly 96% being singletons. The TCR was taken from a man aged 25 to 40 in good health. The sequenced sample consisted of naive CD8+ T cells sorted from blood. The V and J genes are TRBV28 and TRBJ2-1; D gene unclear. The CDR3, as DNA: TGTGCCAGCAGTTTAGGCCTTGAGCAGTTCTTC. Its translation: CASSLGLEQFF.